These 27 T cell receptor beta chains were all obtained from the same sample, sequenced in a study of CD8 T cells in ankylosing spondylitis. Regarding the study as a whole: A motif in TCR beta, a set of roughly eight highly homologous variants, appeared characteristic of ankylosing spondylitis blood.

Each CDR3 protein is one row after TCRdb ran MiXCR on the 5' RACE reads. The sample lists approximately 540,000 distinct CDR3 sequences, more than 9.5% occurring once. Their recognized antigens are unknown. The source material was blood, either unsorted or a sorted T cell fraction (not recorded which). Source of these receptors: a male donor with ankylosing spondylitis.

The chain combines TRBV2 with TRBJ2-7; a possible D gene is TRBD2 (6 bases). V was cut by 4 bases and J by 0 bases, with 16 bases left in between. In germline, CDR1 is SNHLY, CDR2 FYNNEI. This CDR3 has 16 amino acids. In DNA, the CDR3 is TGTGCCAGCAGTGCTTCTAGCGTTAAGGGCTCCTACGAGCAGTACGTC. As protein: CASSASSVKGSYEQYV.

This sequence joins TRBV2 and TRBJ1-3; D perhaps matches TRBD1 (6 bases). The CDR3 runs 13 residues. Germline V gene data show CDR1 as SNHLY and CDR2 as FYNNEI. The V end was cut by 11 bases, the J end by 2 bases, with 13 bases between. CDR3 DNA sequence: TGTGCCTCACCGGGACAAACTGGAAACACCATATATTTT. As protein: CASPGQTGNTIYF.

The J gene is TRBJ1-2, the V gene TRBV6-2 or TRBV6-3, with D tentatively TRBD1 (6 bases). Germline CDR1 MNHEY, CDR2 SVGEGT. The CDR3 has 15 amino acids. Between the trimmed V and J ends, which lost 6 bases and 0 bases, there was a span of 14 bases. CDR3: CASRRTAGSNYGYTF. The CDR3 DNA reads as TGTGCCAGCAGGCGGACAGCAGGTTCTAACTATGGCTACACCTTC.

The chain links TRBV5-1 to TRBJ2-5, with no clear D. This CDR3 contains 13 residues. The V end was cut by 2 bases, the J end by 5 bases, with 10 bases between. Germline V gene lookup returns CDR1 SGHRS and CDR2 YFSETQ. DNA of the CDR3: TGCGCCAGCAGCTTCAGCGCCCTGGAGACCCAGTACTTC. The encoded protein is CASSFSALETQYF.

The rearrangement uses TRBV10-1 and TRBJ2-7, with 7 bases aligning to TRBD2. In germline, CDR1 is WNHNN, CDR2 SYGVQD (reference sequence). Trimming at V came to 3 bases and at J to 3 bases, leaving 8 bases not matched to a gene. The CDR3 loop spans 15 amino acids. CDR3 nucleotide sequence: TGCGCCAGCAGTGAAGGGCTAGCGGAAAGCTACGAGCAGTACTTC. Its protein product is CASSEGLAESYEQYF.

This chain joins TRBV2 and TRBJ2-1, with TRBD1 as a possible D gene (6 bases). Germline CDR1 and CDR2: SNHLY and FYNNEI. V gave up 6 bases and J gave up 0 bases, with 12 bases separating them. The CDR3 totals 15 residues. The CDR3 region is CASSTGTNSYNEQFF. CDR3 nucleotides: TGTGCCAGCAGCACCGGGACAAACTCCTACAATGAGCAGTTCTTC.

This clonotype came up a few times. The chain uses TRBV27 and TRBJ1-1; tentative D call: TRBD1 (5 bases). The V gene's germline CDR1 is MNHEY and CDR2 SMNVEV (reference sequence). This CDR3 has 12 residues. V was clipped by 8 bases and J by 6 bases, with 13 bases between them. In nucleotides, the CDR3 is TGTGCCAGCCAGGGTCTGCAAGCTGAAGCTTTCTTT. Protein product: CASQGLQAEAFF.

Only a few counts were recorded for this clonotype. This chain connects TRBV12-3 or TRBV12-4 to TRBJ2-6; possibly TRBD2 for D (5 bases). CDR3 length equals 17 residues. Trimming took off 5 bases at V and 0 bases at J, with 14 bases between the two ends. CDR3: CASSARAKSSGANVLTF. As DNA, the CDR3 is TGTGCCAGCAGTGCGCGGGCAAAGAGCTCTGGGGCCAACGTCCTGACTTTC.

The chain carries TRBV7-9 and TRBJ1-4; 7 nucleotides match TRBD1. The junction had 7 bases not matched to a gene; V was cut back by 5 bases and J by 7 bases. The CDR3 has 14 residues. The germline CDR1 and CDR2 sequences are SEHNR and FQNEAQ (reference sequence). In DNA form, the CDR3 reads TGTGCCAGCAGCCCCGGGACAGAGGTTGAAAAACTGTTTTTT. It is translated as CASSPGTEVEKLFF. Full variable domain (rest looked up from reference TRBV7-9 and TRBJ1-4): DTGVSQNPRHKITKRGQNVTFRCDPISEHNRLYWYRQTLGQGPEFLTYFQNEAQLEKSRLLSDRFSAERPKGSFSTLEIQRTEQGDSAMYLCASSPGTEVEKLFFGSGTQLSVL.

The V call is TRBV7-9, the J call TRBJ2-7; 8 nucleotides align to TRBD2. V lost 4 bases, J lost 4 bases, and 3 bases stayed unmatched. The CDR3 length is 13 residues. The germline V gene has CDR1 SEHNR and CDR2 FQNEAQ (reference sequence). CDR3 sequence: CASSWGLGYEQYF. DNA for the CDR3: TGTGCCAGCAGCTGGGGACTAGGGTACGAGCAGTACTTC. The full variable domain, in which reference TRBV7-9 and TRBJ2-7 provide the parts outside the CDR3, is DTGVSQNPRHKITKRGQNVTFRCDPISEHNRLYWYRQTLGQGPEFLTYFQNEAQLEKSRLLSDRFSAERPKGSFSTLEIQRTEQGDSAMYLCASSWGLGYEQYFGPGTRLTVT.

The chain has TRBV5-4 and TRBJ1-1, with D perhaps TRBD1 (6 bases). Trimming took 5 bases from V and 5 from J, leaving 16 bases between them. The germline V gene encodes CDR1 SGHNT and CDR2 YYREEE (reference sequence). The CDR3 covers 14 residues. CDR3 nucleotide sequence: TGTGCCAGCAGTCCGGAGGGGGGAAGGACTGAAGCTTTCTTT. Encoded protein: CASSPEGGRTEAFF.

V and J are TRBV7-2 and TRBJ2-3; no firm D call. The CDR3 extends over 14 amino acids. Trimming pared 5 bases from V and 6 bases from J, leaving 15 bases between. In germline, CDR1 is SGHTA, CDR2 FQGNSA. DNA for the CDR3: TGTGCCAGCAGCCCAATACGGGTGGCCGATACGCAGTATTTT. This sequence encodes CASSPIRVADTQYF.

The chain uses TRBV6-1 and TRBJ1-5; TRBD1 agrees at 7 bases. CDR3 length equals 13 residues. The ends lost 10 bases at V and 5 bases at J; junction bases unmatched: 8. Germline CDR1 reads MNHNS; CDR2 reads SASEGT. The CDR3 loop reads CATRDSKDQPQHF. The CDR3 DNA reads as TGTGCCACACGGGACAGCAAGGATCAGCCCCAGCATTTT.

There are a few counts of this clonotype. The V gene is TRBV9, the J gene TRBJ2-2; 12 bases map to TRBD2. The germline CDR1 and CDR2 sequences are SGDLS and YYNGEE. The CDR3 consists of 18 residues. The trim removed 0 bases at V and 6 bases at J, leaving 9 bases unmatched. The CDR3 DNA follows: TGTGCCAGCAGCGTAGACCCTCCGGCTAGCGGGAGGGCCGGGGAGCTGTTTTTT. It encodes CASSVDPPASGRAGELFF.

The chain couples TRBV11-2 to TRBJ2-2; 9 positions agree with TRBD2. Germline V gene data show CDR1 as SGHAT and CDR2 as FQNNGV. The CDR3 has 18 residues. The trim removed 5 bases at V and 2 bases at J, leaving 12 bases unmatched. CDR3 in DNA: TGTGCCAGCAGCAAAAAAGCCGGGACTAGCACCAACACCGGGGAGCTGTTTTTT. It encodes CASSKKAGTSTNTGELFF.

Regarding this clonotype: It may be a read error: a sequence one base away is much more abundant. The V call is TRBV29-1, the J call TRBJ1-2; 7 nucleotides align to TRBD1. Germline loops: CDR1 SQVTM, CDR2 ANQGSEA. The CDR3 totals 15 residues. DNA for the CDR3: TGCGGCGTGGGGACAGAATCCCTCCTTAGCTATGGCTACACCTTC. Translation gives CGVGTESLLSYGYTF. The full variable domain, completed using reference TRBV29-1 and TRBJ1-2, is SAVISQKPSRDICQRGTSLTIQCQVDSQVTMMFWYRQQPGQSLTLIATANQGSEATYESGFVIDKFPISRPNLTFSTLTVSNMSPEDSSIYLCGVGTESLLSYGYTFGSGTRLTVV.

The J gene is TRBJ2-5, the V gene TRBV5-1; D is unclear. V was clipped by 4 bases and J by 1 base, with 14 bases between them. Germline V gives CDR1 SGHRS, CDR2 YFSETQ. The CDR3 is 15 residues long. The CDR3 loop is CASSPSPDSQETQYF. CDR3 coding DNA: TGCGCCAGCAGCCCATCACCAGACTCCCAAGAGACCCAGTACTTC.

This clonotype was observed at least ten times. This chain uses TRBV5-1 with TRBJ2-1; TRBD1 matches 9 bases. Germline loops: CDR1 SGHRS, CDR2 YFSETQ. With V trimmed by 4 bases and J by 8 bases, 7 bases remained unmatched. The CDR3 has 14 residues. The CDR3 protein is CASSRDRASDEQFF. CDR3 nucleotide sequence: TGCGCCAGCAGCCGGGACAGGGCGTCGGATGAGCAGTTCTTC.

At least ten counts were recorded for this clonotype. V and J are TRBV5-4 and TRBJ2-1; 12 bases are a match to TRBD1. This CDR3 spans 19 amino acids. Germline V CDR1 and CDR2: SGHNT, YYREEE (reference sequence). Trimming at V came to 2 bases and at J to 4 bases, leaving 13 bases not matched to a gene. The CDR3 coding sequence is TGTGCCAGCAGCTTAGGACCGGGACAGGGGGCCCTTTTTTACAATGAGCAGTTCTTC. This translates into CASSLGPGQGALFYNEQFF.

This chain links TRBV7-2 with TRBJ1-2; D not resolved. CDR1 is SGHTA and CDR2 is FQGNSA in the germline V gene. The CDR3 sequence is 12 residues long. V was shortened by 7 bases and J by 7 bases, with 13 bases between the two germline ends. CDR3 nucleotide sequence: TGTGCCAGCACCTTGGGCGGCTCTGGCTACACCTTC. Protein: CASTLGGSGYTF.

This clonotype was picked up a small number of times. V gene TRBV2 combines with J gene TRBJ2-3; TRBD2 matches at 10 bases. The CDR3 covers 14 residues. From germline, CDR1 is SNHLY and CDR2 FYNNEI. CDR3 DNA: TGTGTCGGGACGCTAGCGGGAGCTACAGATACGCAGTATTTT. This gives the protein CVGTLAGATDTQYF.

This clonotype has at least ten counts. The rearrangement joins TRBV20-1 to TRBJ2-2; either TRBD1 or TRBD2 may supply D (5 bases each). Germline V gives CDR1 DFQATT, CDR2 SNEGSKA (reference sequence). CDR3 length equals 14 residues. V gave up 0 bases and J gave up 5 bases, with 10 bases separating them. The CDR3 region is CSARDPGPTGELFF. CDR3 DNA sequence: TGCAGTGCTAGAGACCCGGGGCCTACCGGGGAGCTGTTTTTT.

This clonotype was seen more than once but under ten times. The chain is built from TRBV5-1 and TRBJ1-6; TRBD1 matches 7 bases. The trim removed 4 bases at V and 9 bases at J, leaving 7 bases unmatched. Germline V gene sequence: CDR1 SGHRS, CDR2 YFSETQ. The CDR3 totals 14 residues. This chain's CDR3 is CASSLGTVGSPLHF. The CDR3 nucleotides read TGCGCCAGCAGCCTCGGGACAGTAGGTTCACCCCTCCACTTT. The full variable domain, completed using reference TRBV5-1 and TRBJ1-6, is KAGVTQTPRYLIKTRGQQVTLSCSPISGHRSVSWYQQTPGQGLQFLFEYFSETQRNKGNFPGRFSGRQFSNSRSEMNVSTLELGDSALYLCASSLGTVGSPLHFGNGTRLTVT.

This clonotype was detected only a few times. The genes are TRBV25-1 and TRBJ2-1; 9 bases align to TRBD1. CDR3 length: 15 amino acids. Germline CDR1 and CDR2: MGHDK and SYGVNS. The V and J ends lost 4 bases and 13 bases, in that order; junction bases with no gene match: 14. CDR3 region: CASSAGQGITMKQFF. CDR3 DNA sequence: TGTGCCAGCAGTGCCGGACAGGGGATTACAATGAAACAGTTCTTC.

This clonotype was recorded a few times. The chain has TRBV20-1 and TRBJ2-3; D might be TRBD1 or TRBD2, each matching 5 bases. Germline CDR1 reads DFQATT; CDR2 reads SNEGSKA (reference sequence). Deletions cut 3 bases from V and 7 bases from J, with 11 bases between. This CDR3 has 12 residues. Written as DNA, the CDR3 is TGCAGTGCTAGCAGGGACCGATATACGCAGTATTTT. This encodes CSASRDRYTQYF.

This clonotype was recorded at least ten times. This chain links TRBV29-1 with TRBJ1-5, with TRBD1 as a possible D gene (5 bases). This CDR3 has 13 residues. V gave up 4 bases and J gave up 3 bases, with 10 bases separating them. Germline CDR1 is SQVTM and CDR2 is ANQGSEA. DNA for the CDR3: TGCAGCGTTGGATGGGGCTTCAATCAGCCCCAGCATTTT. Translated: CSVGWGFNQPQHF.

This clonotype has a count of ten or more. V gene TRBV20-1 combines with J gene TRBJ2-4; 7 bases align to TRBD1. The CDR3 has 14 amino acids. The germline V gene encodes CDR1 DFQATT and CDR2 SNEGSKA (reference sequence). V gave up 1 base and J gave up 1 base; unmatched junction bases: 1. This CDR3 is CSARVQGAKNIQYF. The CDR3 nucleotides read TGCAGTGCTAGAGTACAGGGGGCCAAAAACATTCAGTACTTC.